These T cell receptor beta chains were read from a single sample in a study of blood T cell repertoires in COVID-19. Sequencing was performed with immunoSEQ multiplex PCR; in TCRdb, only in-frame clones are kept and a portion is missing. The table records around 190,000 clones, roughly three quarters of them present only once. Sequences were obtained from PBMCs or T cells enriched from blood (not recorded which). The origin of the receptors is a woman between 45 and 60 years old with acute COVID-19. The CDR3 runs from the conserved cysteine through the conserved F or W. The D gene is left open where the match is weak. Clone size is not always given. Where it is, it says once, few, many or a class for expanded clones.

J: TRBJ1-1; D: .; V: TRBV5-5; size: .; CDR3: CASSLAPGGHTEAFF; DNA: TGTGCCAGCAGCTTGGCCCCCGGGGGGCACACTGAAGCTTTCTTT
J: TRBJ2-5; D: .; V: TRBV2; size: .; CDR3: CASTRVGAGQETQYF; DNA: TGTGCCAGCACTCGTGTTGGGGCTGGGCAAGAGACCCAGTACTTC
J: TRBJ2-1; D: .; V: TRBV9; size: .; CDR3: CASSPRGGGSYNEQFF; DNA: TGTGCCAGCAGCCCGAGAGGGGGTGGCTCCTACAATGAGCAGTTCTTC
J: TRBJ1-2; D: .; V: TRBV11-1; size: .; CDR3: CASSLPGGVYGYTF; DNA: TGTGCCAGCAGCTTACCTGGGGGCGTGTATGGCTACACCTTC
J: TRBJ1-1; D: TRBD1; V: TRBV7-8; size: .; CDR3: CASSPTLQGVAFF; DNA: TGTGCCAGCAGCCCAACTTTACAGGGGGTGGCTTTCTTT
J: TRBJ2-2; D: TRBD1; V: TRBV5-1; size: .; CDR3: CASSSAGTGGSGELFF; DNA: TGCGCCAGCAGCTCGGCCGGGACAGGGGGATCCGGGGAGCTGTTTTTT
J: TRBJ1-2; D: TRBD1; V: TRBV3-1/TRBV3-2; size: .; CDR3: CAIRKATGGDGYTF; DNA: TGTGCCATCAGGAAAGCCACAGGGGGGGATGGCTACACCTTC
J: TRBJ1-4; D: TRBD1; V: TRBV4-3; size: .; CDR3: CASSQGDRDEEKLFF; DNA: TGCGCCAGCAGCCAAGGGGACAGGGATGAAGAAAAACTGTTTTTT
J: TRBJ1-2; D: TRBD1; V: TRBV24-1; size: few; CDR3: CATSARQGSYGYTF; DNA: TGTGCCACCAGTGCCCGACAGGGTAGCTATGGCTACACCTTC
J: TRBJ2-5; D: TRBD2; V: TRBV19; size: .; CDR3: CASSLAGGVSQTQYF; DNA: TGTGCCAGTAGTCTAGCGGGGGGGGTCTCCCAGACCCAGTACTTC
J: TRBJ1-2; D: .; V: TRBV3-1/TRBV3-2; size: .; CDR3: CASSQIQGSGYTF; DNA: TGTGCCAGCAGCCAAATTCAGGGTTCCGGCTACACCTTC
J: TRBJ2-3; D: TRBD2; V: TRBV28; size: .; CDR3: CASSLRGGTDTQYF; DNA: TGTGCCAGCAGTTTACGGGGGGGCACAGATACGCAGTATTTT
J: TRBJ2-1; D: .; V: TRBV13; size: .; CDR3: CASSAGPMGNEQFF; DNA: TGTGCCAGCAGCGCGGGACCCATGGGCAATGAGCAGTTCTTC
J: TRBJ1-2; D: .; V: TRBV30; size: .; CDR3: CAWSRNYGYTF; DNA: TGTGCCTGGAGTCGTAACTATGGCTACACCTTC
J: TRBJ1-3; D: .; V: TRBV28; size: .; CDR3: CASSLDGRAGGYF; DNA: TGTGCCAGCAGTTTGGACGGACGGGCTGGGGGGTATTTT
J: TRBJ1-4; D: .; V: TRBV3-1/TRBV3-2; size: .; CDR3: CASSQGGRNEKLFF; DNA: TGTGCCAGCAGCCAAGGGGGGAGGAATGAAAAACTGTTTTTT
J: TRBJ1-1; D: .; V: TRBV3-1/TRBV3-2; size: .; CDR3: CASSPQGDAEAFF; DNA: TGTGCCAGCAGCCCACAGGGCGACGCTGAAGCTTTCTTT
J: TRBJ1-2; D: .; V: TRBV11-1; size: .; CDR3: CASRGEFYGYTF; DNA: TGTGCCAGCAGGGGCGAGTTCTATGGCTACACCTTC